Below are 14 T cell receptor beta chains sequenced from a single sample in a study of a mutant IDH1 vaccine in newly diagnosed glioma. Their recognized antigens are unknown. Clones were sequenced by immunoSEQ multiplex PCR, and TCRdb holds only the in-frame ones, with some missing. The sample carries about 60,000 clones, around 80% recorded once. Sample time point: week 5, during vaccination. Alongside topical imiquimod, each dose of vaccine comprised 300 ug of mutant IDH1 20-mer peptide. This specimen consisted of PBMCs, obtained from a glioma patient whose treatment included an IDH1 peptide vaccine. The receptors were gathered from a woman between 45 and 60 years old with glioma.

As for this clone: Compared with germline, one end of the junction differs, possibly owing to a read error. J is TRBJ1-1 and V is TRBV11-2, with D possibly being TRBD1 (5 bases). Germline loops: CDR1 SGHAT, CDR2 FQNNGV. The CDR3 totals 15 residues. This chain's CDR3 is CASSLDLGGSGGSLF. In DNA form, the CDR3 reads TGTGCCAGCAGCTTAGATCTCGGGGGTTCGGGTGGATCGCTCTTT.

The chain links TRBV28 to TRBJ1-1; a weak D match, TRBD1 (5 bases). V was pared by 10 bases and J by 5 bases, with 23 bases between. The length of the CDR3 is 15 residues. The germline CDR1 and CDR2 sequences are MDHEN and SYDVKM. The DNA of the CDR3 is TGTGCCACCTACATTCCTGGGACTGGAGGAACTGAAGCTTTCTTT. Amino acids: CATYIPGTGGTEAFF.

The CDR3 sequence: CASSSGVGTDTQYF. The CDR3 nucleotides are TGTGCCAGCAGCAGCGGGGTAGGCACAGATACGCAGTATTTT. The chain uses TRBV7-9 and TRBJ2-3, with TRBD2 identical over 7 bases. The CDR3 sequence is 14 residues long. The germline gives CDR1 SEHNR, CDR2 FQNEAQ (reference sequence). Trimming at V came to 5 bases and at J to 1 base, leaving 3 bases not matched to a gene.

The chain joins TRBV5-4 to TRBJ2-6; no clear D. The germline V and J ends were trimmed by 4 bases and 4 bases, with 24 bases remaining between them. The germline V gene encodes CDR1 SGHNT and CDR2 YYREEE (reference sequence). This CDR3 comprises 19 residues. CDR3 sequence (DNA): TGTGCCAGCAGCCTGGCCTCTGGTGGGTGGTTTAGAGGGGCCAACGTCCTGACTTTC. This translates into CASSLASGGWFRGANVLTF.

The rearrangement links TRBV6-5 to TRBJ2-2, with D uncertain. Germline V CDR1 and CDR2: MNHEY, SVGAGI. This CDR3 has 12 residues. Trimming shortened V by 6 bases and J by 5 bases, and 7 bases separated the two germline ends. The CDR3 loop is CASSSFTGELFF. CDR3 sequence (DNA): TGTGCCAGCAGCTCTTTTACCGGGGAGCTGTTTTTT.

This chain joins TRBV21-1 and TRBJ1-6. TRBV21-1 is a pseudogene locus. CDR3 length: 17 residues. The CDR3 region has the DNA TGTGCCAGCAGCAAAGATTCTTCCTTCTTTCATAATTCACCCCTCCACTTT. The encoded protein is CASSKDSSFFHNSPLHF.

The V gene is TRBV19, the J gene TRBJ1-5; D is undetermined. This CDR3 is 13 amino acids long. CDR1 and CDR2 (germline): LNHDA, SQIVND (reference sequence). The germline V and J ends were trimmed by 5 bases and 4 bases, with 9 bases remaining between them. The CDR3: CASSPPLNQPQHF. The CDR3 nucleotides read TGTGCCAGTAGTCCCCCTTTGAATCAGCCCCAGCATTTT.

The gene calls are TRBV5-1 and TRBJ1-3; D is unclear. Per the germline V gene, CDR1 is SGHRS and CDR2 is YFSETQ. V gave up 0 bases and J gave up 3 bases, with 7 bases separating them. CDR3 length: 14 residues. The CDR3 protein is CASSLDGSGNTIYF. Written as DNA, the CDR3 is TGCGCCAGCAGCTTGGATGGCAGTGGAAACACCATATATTTT.

Comments on this clone: This CDR3 is also generated by other DNA sequences in the sample. The chain links TRBV5-1 to TRBJ2-7; D gene ambiguous. Trimming left V 1 base short and J 2 bases short, with 4 bases between. The CDR3 has 12 amino acids. Germline V CDR1 and CDR2: SGHRS, YFSETQ. The CDR3 region has the DNA TGCGCCAGCAGCTTGTCCCCCTACGAGCAGTACTTC. This encodes CASSLSPYEQYF.

The chain is built from TRBV4-1 and TRBJ1-1, with 10 positions matching TRBD1. There are 18 residues in the CDR3. Germline V gives CDR1 MGHRA, CDR2 YSYEKL. Trimming cost V 1 base and J 6 bases; bases outside gene matches: 14. The CDR3: CASSQVVPGQGYTPEAFF. CDR3 bases: TGCGCCAGCAGCCAAGTGGTTCCGGGACAGGGGTATACTCCTGAAGCTTTCTTT.

J is TRBJ2-7 and V is TRBV6-5; 12 bases line up with TRBD1. V dropped 1 base and J dropped 6; count of bases not matched to a gene: 7. CDR1 MNHEY and CDR2 SVGAGI come from the germline V gene. The CDR3 runs to 16 residues. The CDR3 here is CASSYFGGQGAGEQYF. The DNA for the CDR3 is TGTGCCAGCAGTTACTTCGGGGGACAGGGGGCGGGCGAGCAGTACTTC.

The rearrangement joins TRBV5-5 to TRBJ1-1, with D maybe TRBD1 (5 bases). CDR3 length equals 14 residues. Germline-derived CDR1 and CDR2 are SGHKS and YYEKEE (reference sequence). The V gene lost 0 bases and the J gene lost 6 bases, with 12 bases spanning the gap. The CDR3 DNA sequence: TGTGCCAGCAGCTTGGGGGCGGAGGGACCTGAAGCTTTCTTT. It is translated as CASSLGAEGPEAFF.

The rearrangement uses TRBV2 and TRBJ2-1; 8 bases fit TRBD1. V trimming: 5 bases; J trimming: 0 bases; junction bases outside the gene matches: 3. The CDR3 spans 15 residues. The germline V gene has CDR1 SNHLY and CDR2 FYNNEI. The CDR3 here is CASSRTGTSYNEQFF. CDR3 nucleotides: TGTGCCAGCAGTCGGACAGGGACCTCCTACAATGAGCAGTTCTTC.

Concerning this clone: Other DNA sequences in the same sample also yield this CDR3. V and J are TRBV19 and TRBJ1-2; D is perhaps TRBD1 (5 bases). V was pared by 3 bases and J by 8 bases, with 7 bases between. The CDR3 spans 11 residues. Germline CDR1 is LNHDA and CDR2 is SQIVND (reference sequence). In DNA, the CDR3 is TGTGCCAGTAGTATTGGGGGGGGCTACACCTTC. It translates to CASSIGGGYTF.